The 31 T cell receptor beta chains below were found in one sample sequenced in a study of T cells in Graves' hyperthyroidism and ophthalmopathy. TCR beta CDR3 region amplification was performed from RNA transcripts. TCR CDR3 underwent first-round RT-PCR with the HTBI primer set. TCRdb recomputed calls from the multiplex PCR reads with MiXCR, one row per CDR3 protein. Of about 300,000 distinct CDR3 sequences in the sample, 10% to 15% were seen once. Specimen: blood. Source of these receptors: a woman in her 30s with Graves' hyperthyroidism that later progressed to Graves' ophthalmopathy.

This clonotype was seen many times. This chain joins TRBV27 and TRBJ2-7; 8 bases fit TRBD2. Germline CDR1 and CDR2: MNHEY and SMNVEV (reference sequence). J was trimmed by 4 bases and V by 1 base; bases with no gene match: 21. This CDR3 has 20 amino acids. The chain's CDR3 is CASSLYSVPSGGNYVYEQYF. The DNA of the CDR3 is TGTGCCAGCAGTTTATATTCGGTGCCGAGCGGGGGAAACTACGTATACGAGCAGTACTTC.

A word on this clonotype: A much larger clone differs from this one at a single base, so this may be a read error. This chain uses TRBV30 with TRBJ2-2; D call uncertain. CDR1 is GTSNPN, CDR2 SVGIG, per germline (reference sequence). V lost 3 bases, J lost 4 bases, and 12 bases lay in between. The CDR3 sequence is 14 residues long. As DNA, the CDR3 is TGTGCCTGGAGGCTACTCCTGAGCACCGGGGAGCTGTTTTTT. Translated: CAWRLLLSTGELFF. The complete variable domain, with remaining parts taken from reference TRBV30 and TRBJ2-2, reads SQTIHQWPATLVQPVGSPLSLECTVEGTSNPNLYWYRQAAGRGLQLLFYSVGIGQISSEVPQNLSASRPQDRQFILSSKKLLLSDSGFYLCAWRLLLSTGELFFGEGSRLTVL.

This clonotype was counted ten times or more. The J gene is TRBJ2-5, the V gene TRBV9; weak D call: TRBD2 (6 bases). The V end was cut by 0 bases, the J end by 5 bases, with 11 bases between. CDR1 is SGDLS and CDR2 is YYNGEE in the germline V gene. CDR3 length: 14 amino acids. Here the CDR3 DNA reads TGTGCCAGCAGCGTAGAGCCAGGAGGGGAGACCCAGTACTTC. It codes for CASSVEPGGETQYF.

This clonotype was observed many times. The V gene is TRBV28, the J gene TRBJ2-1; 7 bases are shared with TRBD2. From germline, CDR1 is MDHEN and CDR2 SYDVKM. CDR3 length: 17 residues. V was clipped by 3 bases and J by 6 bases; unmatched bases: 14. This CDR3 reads CASSFPAAGFVPNEQFF. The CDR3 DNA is TGTGCCAGCAGTTTTCCCGCAGCGGGATTCGTCCCCAATGAGCAGTTCTTC.

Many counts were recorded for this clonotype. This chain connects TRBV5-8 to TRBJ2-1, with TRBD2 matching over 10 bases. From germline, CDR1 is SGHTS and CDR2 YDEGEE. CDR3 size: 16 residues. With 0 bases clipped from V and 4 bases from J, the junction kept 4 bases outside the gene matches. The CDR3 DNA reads TGTGCCAGCAGCTTGGGGCTAGCGGGAGCATACAATGAGCAGTTCTTC. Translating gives CASSLGLAGAYNEQFF.

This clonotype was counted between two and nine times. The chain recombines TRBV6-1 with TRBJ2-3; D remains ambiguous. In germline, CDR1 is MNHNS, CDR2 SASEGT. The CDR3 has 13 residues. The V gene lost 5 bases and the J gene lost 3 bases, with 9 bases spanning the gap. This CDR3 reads CASSYYRTDTQYF. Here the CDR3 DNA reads TGTGCCAGCAGTTATTACCGTACAGATACGCAGTATTTT.

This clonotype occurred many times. Written as DNA, the CDR3 is TGTGCCAGCAGTTCCAACGGGGGGAATCATGAGCAGTTCTTC. The encoded protein is CASSSNGGNHEQFF. V is TRBV27 and J is TRBJ2-1, with 7 bases fitting TRBD2. The CDR3 contains 14 residues. Germline V gives CDR1 MNHEY, CDR2 SMNVEV (reference sequence). The V segment lost 4 bases and the J segment 8 bases; nucleotides outside the gene matches: 8.

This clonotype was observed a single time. CDR3 loop: CASSQGQRSYEQYF. The CDR3 DNA sequence: TGCGCCAGCAGCCAAGGGCAAAGGTCCTACGAGCAGTACTTC. The chain uses TRBV4-3 and TRBJ2-7, with D unresolved. The length of the CDR3 is 14 residues. CDR1 and CDR2 (germline): LGHNA, YSLEER. V was trimmed by 1 base and J by 1 base, leaving 8 bases between them.

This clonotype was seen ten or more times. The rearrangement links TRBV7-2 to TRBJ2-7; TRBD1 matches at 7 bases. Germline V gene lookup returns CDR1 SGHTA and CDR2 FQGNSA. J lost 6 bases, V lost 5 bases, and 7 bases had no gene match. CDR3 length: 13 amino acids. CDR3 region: CASSTWTGSEQYF. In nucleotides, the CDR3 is TGTGCCAGCAGCACGTGGACAGGATCCGAGCAGTACTTC.

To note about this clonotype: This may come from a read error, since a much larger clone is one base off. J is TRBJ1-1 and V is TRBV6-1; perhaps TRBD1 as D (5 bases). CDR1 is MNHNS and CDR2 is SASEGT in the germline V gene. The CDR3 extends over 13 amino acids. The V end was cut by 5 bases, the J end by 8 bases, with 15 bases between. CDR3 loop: CASSHRSVREAFF. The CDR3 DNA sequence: TGTGCCAGCAGTCACAGGAGTGTGAGGGAAGCTTTCTTT.

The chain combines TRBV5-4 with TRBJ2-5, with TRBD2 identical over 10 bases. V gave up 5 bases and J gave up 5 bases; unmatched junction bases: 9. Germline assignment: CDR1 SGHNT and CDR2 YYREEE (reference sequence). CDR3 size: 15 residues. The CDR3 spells CASRGLAGAPETQYF. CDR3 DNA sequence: TGTGCCAGCAGAGGGCTAGCGGGAGCTCCGGAGACCCAGTACTTC. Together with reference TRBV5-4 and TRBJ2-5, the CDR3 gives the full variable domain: ETGVTQSPTHLIKTRGQQVTLRCSSQSGHNTVSWYQQALGQGPQFIFQYYREEENGRGNFPPRFSGLQFPNYSSELNVNALELDDSALYLCASRGLAGAPETQYFGPGTRLLVL.

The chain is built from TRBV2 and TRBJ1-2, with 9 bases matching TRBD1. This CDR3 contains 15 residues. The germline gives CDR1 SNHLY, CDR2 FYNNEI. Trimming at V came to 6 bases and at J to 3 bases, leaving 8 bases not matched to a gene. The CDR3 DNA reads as TGTGCCAGCAGCGAGCGGACAGGGGTCTACTATGGCTACACCTTC. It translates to CASSERTGVYYGYTF.

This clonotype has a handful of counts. This CDR3 is CASSSGLHYNEQFF. The CDR3 DNA sequence: TGTGCCAGCAGCTCGGGACTACATTACAATGAGCAGTTCTTC. The genes are TRBV5-6 and TRBJ2-1; 7 bases align to TRBD2. Germline V gene sequence: CDR1 SGHDT, CDR2 YYEEEE. The CDR3 length is 14 residues. V lost 3 bases and J lost 4; bases outside the gene matches: 4. Full variable domain (missing parts from reference TRBV5-6 and TRBJ2-1): DAGVTQSPTHLIKTRGQQVTLRCSPKSGHDTVSWYQQALGQGPQFIFQYYEEEERQRGNFPDRFSGHQFPNYSSELNVNALLLGDSALYLCASSSGLHYNEQFFGPGTRLTVL.

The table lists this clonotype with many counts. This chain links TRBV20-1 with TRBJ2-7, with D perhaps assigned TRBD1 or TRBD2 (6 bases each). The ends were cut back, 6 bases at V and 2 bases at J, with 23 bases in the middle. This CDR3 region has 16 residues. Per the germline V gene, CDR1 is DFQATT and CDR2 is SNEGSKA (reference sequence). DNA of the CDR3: TGCAGTGCCAAGGGGGGCGGGTGGTTAGGGACCTACGAGCAGTACTTC. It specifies CSAKGGGWLGTYEQYF.

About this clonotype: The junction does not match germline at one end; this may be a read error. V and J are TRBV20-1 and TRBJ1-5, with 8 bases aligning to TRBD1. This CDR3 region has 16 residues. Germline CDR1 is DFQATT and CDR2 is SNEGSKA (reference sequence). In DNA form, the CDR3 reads TGCAGTGCCATCCCCCCCCAGGGGGCAAACAATCAGCCCCTGCATTTT. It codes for CSAIPPQGANNQPLHF.

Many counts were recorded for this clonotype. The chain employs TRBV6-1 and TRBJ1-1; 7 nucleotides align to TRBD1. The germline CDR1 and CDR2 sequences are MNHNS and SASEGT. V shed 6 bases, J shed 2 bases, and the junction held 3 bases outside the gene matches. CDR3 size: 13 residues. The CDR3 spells CASSRGANTEAFF. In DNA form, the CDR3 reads TGTGCCAGCAGCAGGGGGGCTAACACTGAAGCTTTCTTT.

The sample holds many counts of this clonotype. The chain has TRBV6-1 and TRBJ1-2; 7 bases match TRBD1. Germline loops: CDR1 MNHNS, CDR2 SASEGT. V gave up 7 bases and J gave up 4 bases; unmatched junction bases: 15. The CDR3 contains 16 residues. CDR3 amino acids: CASNPPRQGGVYGYTF. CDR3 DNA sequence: TGTGCCAGCAACCCTCCAAGGCAGGGGGGGGTCTATGGCTACACCTTC.

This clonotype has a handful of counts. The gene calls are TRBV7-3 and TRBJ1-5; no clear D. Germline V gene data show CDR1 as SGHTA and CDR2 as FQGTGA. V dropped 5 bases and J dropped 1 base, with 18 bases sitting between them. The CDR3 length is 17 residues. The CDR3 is CASSLIIGRWSNQPQHF. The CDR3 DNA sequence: TGTGCCAGCAGCCTTATAATAGGGCGGTGGAGCAATCAGCCCCAGCATTTT. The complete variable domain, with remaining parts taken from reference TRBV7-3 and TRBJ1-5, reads GAGVSQTPSNKVTEKGKYVELRCDPISGHTALYWYRQSLGQGPEFLIYFQGTGAADDSGLPNDRFFAVRPEGSVSTLKIQRTERGDSAVYLCASSLIIGRWSNQPQHFGDGTRLSIL.

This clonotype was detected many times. CDR3 residues: CSASRQVNYGYTF. The CDR3 bases are TGCAGTGCTTCGAGACAGGTTAACTATGGCTACACCTTC. The genes are TRBV20-1 and TRBJ1-2; D is perhaps TRBD1 (6 bases). This CDR3 has 13 amino acids. Trimming removed 5 bases from V and 1 base from J, with 11 bases in between. Germline lookup yields CDR1 DFQATT and CDR2 SNEGSKA (reference sequence).

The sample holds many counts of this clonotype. CDR3: CATSREDRDYGYTF. The CDR3 coding sequence is TGTGCCACCAGCAGAGAGGACAGGGACTATGGCTACACCTTC. The V and J genes are TRBV15 and TRBJ1-2, with TRBD1 matching 8 bases. The V gene end was trimmed by 0 bases and the J gene end by 3 bases; junction bases not matched to a gene: 0. CDR1 is LNHNV, CDR2 YYDKDF, per germline (reference sequence). This CDR3 spans 14 amino acids.

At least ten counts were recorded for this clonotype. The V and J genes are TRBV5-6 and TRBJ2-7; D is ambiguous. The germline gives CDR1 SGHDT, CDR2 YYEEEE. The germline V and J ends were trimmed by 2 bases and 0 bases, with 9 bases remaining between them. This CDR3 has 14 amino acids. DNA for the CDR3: TGTGCCAGCAGCTTCGCGATCGGCTCCTACGAGCAGTACTTC. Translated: CASSFAIGSYEQYF. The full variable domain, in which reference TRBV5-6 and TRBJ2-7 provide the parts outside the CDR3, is DAGVTQSPTHLIKTRGQQVTLRCSPKSGHDTVSWYQQALGQGPQFIFQYYEEEERQRGNFPDRFSGHQFPNYSSELNVNALLLGDSALYLCASSFAIGSYEQYFGPGTRLTVT.

As DNA, the CDR3 is TGCGCCAGCAGCCAAGAGAGAAGTGATCTGGGGGGAGCGGGCTACGAGCAGTACTTC. It encodes CASSQERSDLGGAGYEQYF. V is TRBV4-3 and J is TRBJ2-7; a possible D gene is TRBD2 (6 bases). V dropped 0 bases and J dropped 3 bases, with 24 bases sitting between them. This CDR3 spans 19 amino acids. Germline CDR1 LGHNA, CDR2 YSLEER.

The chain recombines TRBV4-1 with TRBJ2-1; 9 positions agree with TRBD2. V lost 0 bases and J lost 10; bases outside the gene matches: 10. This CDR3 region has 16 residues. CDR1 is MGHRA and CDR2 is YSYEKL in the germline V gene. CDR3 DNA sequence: TGCGCCAGCAGCCAAGATAGACTAGCGGTCACGGGCGAGCAGTTCTTC. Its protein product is CASSQDRLAVTGEQFF.

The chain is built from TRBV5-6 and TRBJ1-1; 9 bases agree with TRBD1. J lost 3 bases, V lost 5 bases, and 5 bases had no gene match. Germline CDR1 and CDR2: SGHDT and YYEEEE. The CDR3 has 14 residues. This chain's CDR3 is CASRTGQGYTEAFF. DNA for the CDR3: TGTGCCAGCAGAACGGGACAGGGCTACACTGAAGCTTTCTTT.

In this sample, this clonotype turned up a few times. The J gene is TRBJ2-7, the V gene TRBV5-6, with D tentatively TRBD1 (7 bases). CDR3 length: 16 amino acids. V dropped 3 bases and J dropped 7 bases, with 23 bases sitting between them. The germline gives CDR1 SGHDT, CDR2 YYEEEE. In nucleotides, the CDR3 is TGTGCCAGCAGCTCGGGTTGGAGGGACAGTCAAGGTGAGCAGTACTTC. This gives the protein CASSSGWRDSQGEQYF.

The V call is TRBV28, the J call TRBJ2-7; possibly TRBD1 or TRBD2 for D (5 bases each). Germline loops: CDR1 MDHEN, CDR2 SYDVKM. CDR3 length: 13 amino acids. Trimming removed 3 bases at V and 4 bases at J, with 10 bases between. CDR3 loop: CASSFGARYEQYF. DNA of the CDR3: TGTGCCAGCAGTTTCGGGGCGCGGTACGAGCAGTACTTC.

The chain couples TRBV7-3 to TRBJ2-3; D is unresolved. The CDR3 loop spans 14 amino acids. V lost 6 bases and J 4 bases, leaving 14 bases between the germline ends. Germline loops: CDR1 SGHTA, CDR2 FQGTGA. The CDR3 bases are TGTGCCAGCAGTTTCAAATTCGGGTCAGATACGCAGTATTTT. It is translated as CASSFKFGSDTQYF. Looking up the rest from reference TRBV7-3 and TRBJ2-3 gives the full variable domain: GAGVSQTPSNKVTEKGKYVELRCDPISGHTALYWYRQSLGQGPEFLIYFQGTGAADDSGLPNDRFFAVRPEGSVSTLKIQRTERGDSAVYLCASSFKFGSDTQYFGPGTRLTVL.

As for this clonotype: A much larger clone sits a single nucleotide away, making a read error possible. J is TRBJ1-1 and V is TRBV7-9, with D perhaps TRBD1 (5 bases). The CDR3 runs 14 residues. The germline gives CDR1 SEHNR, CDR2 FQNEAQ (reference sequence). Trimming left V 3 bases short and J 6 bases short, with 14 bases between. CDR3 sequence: CASSFANWGAEAFF. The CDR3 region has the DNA TGTGCCAGCAGCTTCGCGAATTGGGGGGCTGAAGCTTTCTTT.

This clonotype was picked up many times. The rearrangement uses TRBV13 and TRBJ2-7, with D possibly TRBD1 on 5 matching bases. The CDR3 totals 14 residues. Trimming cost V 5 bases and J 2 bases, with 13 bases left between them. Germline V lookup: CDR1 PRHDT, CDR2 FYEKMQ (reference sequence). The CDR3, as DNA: TGTGCCAGCAGCATGACAGCCTCTACCTACGAGCAGTACTTC. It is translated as CASSMTASTYEQYF. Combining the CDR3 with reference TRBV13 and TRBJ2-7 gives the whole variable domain AAGVIQSPRHLIKEKRETATLKCYPIPRHDTVYWYQQGPGQDPQFLISFYEKMQSDKGSIPDRFSAQQFSDYHSELNMSSLELGDSALYFCASSMTASTYEQYFGPGTRLTVT.

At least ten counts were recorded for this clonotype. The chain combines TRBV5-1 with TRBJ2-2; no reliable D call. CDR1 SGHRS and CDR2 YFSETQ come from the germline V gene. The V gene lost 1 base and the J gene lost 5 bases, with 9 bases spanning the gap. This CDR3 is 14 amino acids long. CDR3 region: CASSLRVGTGELFF. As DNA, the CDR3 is TGCGCCAGCAGCTTGCGAGTGGGGACCGGGGAGCTGTTTTTT.

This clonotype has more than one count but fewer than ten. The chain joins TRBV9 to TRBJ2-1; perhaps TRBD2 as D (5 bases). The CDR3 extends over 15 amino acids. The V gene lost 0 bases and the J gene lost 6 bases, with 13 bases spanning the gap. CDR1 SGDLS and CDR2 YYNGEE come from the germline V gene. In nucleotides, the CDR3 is TGTGCCAGCAGCGTAGGCGGCTTAACTAGCAATGAGCAGTTCTTC. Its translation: CASSVGGLTSNEQFF.